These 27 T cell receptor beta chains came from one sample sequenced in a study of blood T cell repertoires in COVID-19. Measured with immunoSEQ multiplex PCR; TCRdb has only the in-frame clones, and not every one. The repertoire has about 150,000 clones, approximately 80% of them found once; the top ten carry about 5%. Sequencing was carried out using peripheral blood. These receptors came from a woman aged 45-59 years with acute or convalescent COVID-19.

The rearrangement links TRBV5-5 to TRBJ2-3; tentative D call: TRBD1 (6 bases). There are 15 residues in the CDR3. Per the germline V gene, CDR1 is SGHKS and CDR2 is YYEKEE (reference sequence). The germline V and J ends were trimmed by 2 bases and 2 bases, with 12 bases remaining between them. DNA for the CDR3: TGTGCCAGCAGCTTCCTGGGGGACATCACAGATACGCAGTATTTT. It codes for CASSFLGDITDTQYF. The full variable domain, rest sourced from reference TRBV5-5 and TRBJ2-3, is DAGVTQSPTHLIKTRGQQVTLRCSPISGHKSVSWYQQVLGQGPQFIFQYYEKEERGRGNFPDRFSARQFPNYSSELNVNALLLGDSALYLCASSFLGDITDTQYFGPGTRLTVL.

This chain's CDR3 is CASSRTGTGSPLHF. The CDR3 nucleotides are TGTGCCAGCAGCCGAACCGGAACGGGTTCACCCCTCCACTTT. The chain couples TRBV14 to TRBJ1-6, with D hard to call. Looked up from germline, CDR1 is SGHDN and CDR2 is FVKESK. The CDR3 extends over 14 amino acids. V was clipped by 4 bases and J by 9 bases, with 13 bases between them.

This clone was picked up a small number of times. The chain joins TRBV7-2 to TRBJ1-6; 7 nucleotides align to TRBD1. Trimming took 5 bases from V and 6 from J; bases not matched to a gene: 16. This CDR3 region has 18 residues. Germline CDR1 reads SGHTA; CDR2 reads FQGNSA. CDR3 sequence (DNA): TGTGCCAGCAGCGCGACCGGGGTCAGGGGGACAGTTAATTCACCCCTCCACTTT. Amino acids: CASSATGVRGTVNSPLHF.

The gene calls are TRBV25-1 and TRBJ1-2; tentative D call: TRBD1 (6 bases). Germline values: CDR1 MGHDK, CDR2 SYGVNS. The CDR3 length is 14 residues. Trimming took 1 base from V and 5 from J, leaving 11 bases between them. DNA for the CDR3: TGTGCCAGCAGTGAATGGGACATCCGGTATGGCTACACCTTC. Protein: CASSEWDIRYGYTF.

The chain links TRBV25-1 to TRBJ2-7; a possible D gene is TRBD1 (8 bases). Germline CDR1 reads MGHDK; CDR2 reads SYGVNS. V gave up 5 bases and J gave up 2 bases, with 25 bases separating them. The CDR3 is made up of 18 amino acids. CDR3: CASSRGQGPGTKTYEQYF. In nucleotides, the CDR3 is TGTGCCAGCAGTCGCGGACAGGGACCCGGGACTAAGACCTACGAGCAGTACTTC.

The CDR3 DNA reads as TGTGCCAGCAGCCCCCCAGGGTCAGATGGGTTTGGGGCGCAGTATTTT. Amino acids: CASSPPGSDGFGAQYF. The chain employs TRBV7-9 and TRBJ2-3; D is possibly TRBD1 (5 bases). The CDR3 sequence is 16 residues long. Germline CDR1 and CDR2: SEHNR and FQNEAQ (reference sequence). V lost 5 bases and J 10 bases, leaving 25 bases between the germline ends.

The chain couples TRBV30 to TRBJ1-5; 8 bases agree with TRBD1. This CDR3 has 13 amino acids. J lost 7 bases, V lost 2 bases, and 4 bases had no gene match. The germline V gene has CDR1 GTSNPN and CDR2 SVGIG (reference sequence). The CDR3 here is CAWSSRGLQPQHF. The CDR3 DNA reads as TGTGCCTGGAGTTCCAGGGGGCTACAGCCCCAGCATTTT.

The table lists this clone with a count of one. The CDR3 bases are TGTGCCAGCAGCAGCGGCCGGGGGGGCCTCCACTTT. Translating it yields CASSSGRGGLHF. The J gene is TRBJ1-6, the V gene TRBV11-2; TRBD1 is a possible D gene (5 bases). Germline CDR1 and CDR2: SGHAT and FQNNGV. The CDR3 has 12 amino acids. V was shortened by 5 bases and J by 15 bases, with 14 bases between the two germline ends.

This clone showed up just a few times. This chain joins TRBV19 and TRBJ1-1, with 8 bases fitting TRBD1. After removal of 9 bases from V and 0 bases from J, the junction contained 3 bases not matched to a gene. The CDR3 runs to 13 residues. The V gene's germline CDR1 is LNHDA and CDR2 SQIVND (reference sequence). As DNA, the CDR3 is TGTGCCAGAGGACAGGGAGTGAACACTGAAGCTTTCTTT. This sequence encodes CARGQGVNTEAFF.

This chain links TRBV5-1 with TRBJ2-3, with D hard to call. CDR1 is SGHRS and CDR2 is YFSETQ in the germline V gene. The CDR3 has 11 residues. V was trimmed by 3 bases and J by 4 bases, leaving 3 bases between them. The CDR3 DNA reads TGCGCCAGCAGCTCGGCAGATACGCAGTATTTT. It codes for CASSSADTQYF.

The CDR3 nucleotides read TGTGCCAGCAGCTGGGCGGGGAATCAGCCCCAGCATTTT. It yields the protein CASSWAGNQPQHF. The rearrangement links TRBV7-9 to TRBJ1-5; D remains unclear. This CDR3 spans 13 amino acids. Trimming stripped 4 bases from V and 4 bases from J, with 8 bases between. Germline assignment: CDR1 SEHNR and CDR2 FQNEAQ (reference sequence).

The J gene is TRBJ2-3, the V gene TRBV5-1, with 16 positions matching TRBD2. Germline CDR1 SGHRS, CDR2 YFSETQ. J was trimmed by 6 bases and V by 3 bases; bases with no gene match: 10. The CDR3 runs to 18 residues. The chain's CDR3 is CASSSGTSGGALWDTQYF. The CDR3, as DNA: TGCGCCAGCAGCTCCGGGACTAGCGGGGGGGCGTTGTGGGATACGCAGTATTTT.

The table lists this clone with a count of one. The CDR3 nucleotides are TGTGCCAGCAGTTACTCGAATTGGGGGCCTCTTGGCTACACCTTC. Encoded protein: CASSYSNWGPLGYTF. The gene calls are TRBV6-2 or TRBV6-3 and TRBJ1-2; a possible D gene is TRBD1 (6 bases). Per the germline V gene, CDR1 is MNHEY and CDR2 is SVGEGT. The CDR3 extends over 15 amino acids. V lost 0 bases and J lost 7, with 15 bases in between.

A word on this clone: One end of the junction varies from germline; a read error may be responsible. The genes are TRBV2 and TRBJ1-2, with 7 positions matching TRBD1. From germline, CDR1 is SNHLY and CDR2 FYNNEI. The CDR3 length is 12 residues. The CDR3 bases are TGTGCCCGCAGGGGGGGGGCGAATGGCTACACCTTC. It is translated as CARRGGANGYTF. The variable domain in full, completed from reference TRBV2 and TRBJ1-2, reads EPEVTQTPSHQVTQMGQEVILRCVPISNHLYFYWYRQILGQKVEFLVSFYNNEISEKSEIFDDQFSVERPDGSNFTLKIRSTKLEDSAMYFCARRGGANGYTFGSGTRLTVV.

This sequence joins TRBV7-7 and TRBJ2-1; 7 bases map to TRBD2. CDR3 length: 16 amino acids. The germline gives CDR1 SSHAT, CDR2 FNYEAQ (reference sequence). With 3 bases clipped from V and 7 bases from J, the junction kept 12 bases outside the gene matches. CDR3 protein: CASSLTGERGRNEQFF. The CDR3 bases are TGTGCCAGCAGCTTGACGGGGGAGCGGGGACGAAATGAGCAGTTCTTC.

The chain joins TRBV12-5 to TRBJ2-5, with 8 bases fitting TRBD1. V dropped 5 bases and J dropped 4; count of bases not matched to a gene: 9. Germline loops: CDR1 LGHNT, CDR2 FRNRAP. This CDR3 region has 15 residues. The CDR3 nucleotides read TGTGCTAGTGGTCTAACCTCTGGACAGGGAGAGACCCAGTACTTC. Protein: CASGLTSGQGETQYF.

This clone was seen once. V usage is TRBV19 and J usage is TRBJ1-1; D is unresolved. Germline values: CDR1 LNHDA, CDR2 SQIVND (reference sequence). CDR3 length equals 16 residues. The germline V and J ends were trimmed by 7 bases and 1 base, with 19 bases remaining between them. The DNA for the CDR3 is TGTGCCAGTACTCTCGGTGGGAGGGCCGGGAACACTGAAGCTTTCTTT. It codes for CASTLGGRAGNTEAFF.

The CDR3 DNA reads as TGTGCCAGCAGTTACCCGGGACTAGCGGGGGAGGAGACCCAGTACTTC. Its translation: CASSYPGLAGEETQYF. J is TRBJ2-5 and V is TRBV6-6; 14 positions agree with TRBD2. CDR3 length: 16 residues. The J segment lost 5 bases and the V segment lost 2 bases, leaving 4 bases of the junction unmatched. Germline CDR1 is MNHNY and CDR2 is SVGAGI (reference sequence).

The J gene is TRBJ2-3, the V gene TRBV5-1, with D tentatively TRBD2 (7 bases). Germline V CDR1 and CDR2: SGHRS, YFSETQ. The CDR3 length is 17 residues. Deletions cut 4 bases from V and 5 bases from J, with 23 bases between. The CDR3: CASSPNVGGGAGDTQYF. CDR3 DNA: TGCGCCAGCAGCCCAAACGTGGGAGGGGGGGCCGGAGATACGCAGTATTTT.

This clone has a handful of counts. The CDR3 nucleotides read TGTGCCAGCAGCACGGGACAGGGGGATTACAATGAGCAGTTCTTC. Translation gives CASSTGQGDYNEQFF. The rearrangement joins TRBV7-2 to TRBJ2-1; 11 nucleotides match TRBD1. The germline CDR1 and CDR2 sequences are SGHTA and FQGNSA. J gave up 4 bases and V 5 bases, and 4 bases lay outside the gene matches. The CDR3 spans 15 residues.

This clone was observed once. The CDR3 reads CASSDRGRGNGYTF. Written as DNA, the CDR3 is TGTGCCAGCAGCGATAGGGGGAGGGGGAATGGCTACACCTTC. The rearrangement uses TRBV11-2 and TRBJ1-2; possibly TRBD1 for D (6 bases). V was shortened by 5 bases and J by 6 bases, with 16 bases between the two germline ends. The CDR3 runs to 14 residues. Germline V gene data show CDR1 as SGHAT and CDR2 as FQNNGV.

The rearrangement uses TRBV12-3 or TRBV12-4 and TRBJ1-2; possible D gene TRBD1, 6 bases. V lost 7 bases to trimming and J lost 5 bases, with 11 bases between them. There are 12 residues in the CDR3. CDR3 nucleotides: TGTGCCAGCACGCAGGACAGATATGGCTACACCTTC. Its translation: CASTQDRYGYTF.

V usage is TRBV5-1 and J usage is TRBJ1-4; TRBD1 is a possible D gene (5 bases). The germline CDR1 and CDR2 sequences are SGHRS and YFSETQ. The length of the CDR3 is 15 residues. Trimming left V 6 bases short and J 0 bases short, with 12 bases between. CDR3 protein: CASKTIGATNEKLFF. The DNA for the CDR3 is TGCGCCAGCAAGACGATAGGGGCAACTAATGAAAAACTGTTTTTT.

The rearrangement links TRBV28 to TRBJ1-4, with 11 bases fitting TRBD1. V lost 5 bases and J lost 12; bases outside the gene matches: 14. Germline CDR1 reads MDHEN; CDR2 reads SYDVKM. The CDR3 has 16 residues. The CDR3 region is CASSLTPGTGGSQLFF. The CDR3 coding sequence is TGTGCCAGCAGTCTTACCCCCGGGACAGGGGGGTCGCAACTGTTTTTT.

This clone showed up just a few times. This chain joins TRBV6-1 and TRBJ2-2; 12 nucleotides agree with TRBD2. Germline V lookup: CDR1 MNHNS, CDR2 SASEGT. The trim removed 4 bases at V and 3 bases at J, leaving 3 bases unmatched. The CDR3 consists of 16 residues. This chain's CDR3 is CASSVWTSGDTGELFF. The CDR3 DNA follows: TGTGCCAGCAGTGTTTGGACTAGCGGGGACACCGGGGAGCTGTTTTTT.

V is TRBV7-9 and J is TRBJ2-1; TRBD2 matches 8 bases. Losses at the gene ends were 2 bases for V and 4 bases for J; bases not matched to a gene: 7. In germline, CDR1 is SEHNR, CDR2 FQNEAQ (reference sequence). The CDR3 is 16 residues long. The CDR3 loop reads CASSLSDGGGYNEQFF. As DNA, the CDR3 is TGTGCCAGCAGCTTATCGGACGGCGGGGGGTACAATGAGCAGTTCTTC.

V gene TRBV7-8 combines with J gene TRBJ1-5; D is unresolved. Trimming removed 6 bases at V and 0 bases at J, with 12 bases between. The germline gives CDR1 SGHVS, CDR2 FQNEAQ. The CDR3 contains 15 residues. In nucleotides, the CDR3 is TGTGCCAGCAGTAGCAGTACCTATAGCAATCAGCCCCAGCATTTT. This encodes CASSSSTYSNQPQHF.